The clone carrying this TCR beta chain occurred once. Antigen unknown. This entry is derived from a study of cytomegalovirus exposure and HLA in healthy donors. Whole-study results and caveats: Reportedly, a later analysis found an Asian-associated ancestry cluster had fewer N-insertions than the roughly 700-donor mean. Immune exposure was documented only through CMV serostatus.

The PCR was carried out with 60 Vbeta primers and 13 Jbeta primers. Assay: immunoSEQ multiplex PCR; the TCRdb copy retains only in-frame clones and omits some. The repertoire includes about 160,000 clones, roughly 89% of them detected once, and over 0.8% sits in the top ten. The CDR3 runs to 15 residues. Germline CDR1 MDHEN, CDR2 SYDVKM. V was clipped by 8 bases and J by 4 bases; unmatched bases: 14. The clonotype was recovered from a woman in her thirties in good health and CMV-seronegative. This chain uses TRBV28 with TRBJ2-7; 7 bases align to TRBD1. The specimen was PBMCs. This chain's CDR3 is CASLPARDRLYEQYF. CDR3 sequence (DNA): TGTGCCAGCCTACCAGCACGGGACAGATTATACGAGCAGTACTTC.